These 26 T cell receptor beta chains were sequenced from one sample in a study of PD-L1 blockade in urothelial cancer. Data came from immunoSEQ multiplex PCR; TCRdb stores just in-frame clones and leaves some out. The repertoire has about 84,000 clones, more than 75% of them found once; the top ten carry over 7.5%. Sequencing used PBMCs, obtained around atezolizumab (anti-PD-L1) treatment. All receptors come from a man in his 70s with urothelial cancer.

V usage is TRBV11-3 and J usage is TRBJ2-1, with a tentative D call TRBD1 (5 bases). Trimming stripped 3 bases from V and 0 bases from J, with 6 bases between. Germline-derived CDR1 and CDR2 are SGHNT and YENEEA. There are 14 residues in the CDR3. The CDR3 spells CASSLQGSYNEQFF. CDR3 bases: TGTGCCAGCAGCTTGCAGGGCTCCTACAATGAGCAGTTCTTC.

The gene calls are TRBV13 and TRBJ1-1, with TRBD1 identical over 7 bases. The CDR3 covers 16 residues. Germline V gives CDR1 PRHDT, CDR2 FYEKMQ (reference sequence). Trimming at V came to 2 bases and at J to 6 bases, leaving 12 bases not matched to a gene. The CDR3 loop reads CASSLRAGGTPAEAFF. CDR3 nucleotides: TGTGCCAGCAGCTTAAGAGCAGGGGGTACCCCCGCTGAAGCTTTCTTT.

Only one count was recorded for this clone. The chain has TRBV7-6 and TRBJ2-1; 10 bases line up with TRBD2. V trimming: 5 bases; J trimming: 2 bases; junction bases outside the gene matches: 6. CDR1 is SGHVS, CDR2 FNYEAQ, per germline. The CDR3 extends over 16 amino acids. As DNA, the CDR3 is TGTGCCAGCAGCCCTACTAGCGGGGAAACCTACAATGAGCAGTTCTTC. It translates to CASSPTSGETYNEQFF.

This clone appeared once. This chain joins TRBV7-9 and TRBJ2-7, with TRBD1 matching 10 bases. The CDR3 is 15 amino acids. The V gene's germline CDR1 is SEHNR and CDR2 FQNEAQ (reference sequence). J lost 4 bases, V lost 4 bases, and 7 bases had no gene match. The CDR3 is CASSSTRQGAYEQYF. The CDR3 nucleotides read TGTGCCAGCAGCTCGACCCGACAGGGGGCGTACGAGCAGTACTTC.

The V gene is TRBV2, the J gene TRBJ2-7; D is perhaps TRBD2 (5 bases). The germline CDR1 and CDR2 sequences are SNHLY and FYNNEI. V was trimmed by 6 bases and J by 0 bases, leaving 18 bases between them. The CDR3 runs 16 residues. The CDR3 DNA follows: TGTGCCAGCAGGGGGAATAGAGTAAGCGGCTCCTACGAGCAGTACTTC. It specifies CASRGNRVSGSYEQYF.

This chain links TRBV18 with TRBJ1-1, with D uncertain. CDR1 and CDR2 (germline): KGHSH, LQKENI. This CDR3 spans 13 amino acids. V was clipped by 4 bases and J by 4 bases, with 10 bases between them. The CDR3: CASSLEYGTEAFF. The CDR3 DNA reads TGTGCCAGCTCACTTGAATACGGCACTGAAGCTTTCTTT.

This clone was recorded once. In nucleotides, the CDR3 is TGTGCCAGCAGCTTCGGTAGCGGGGGTGCCGGGCAGCCCCAGCATTTT. It encodes CASSFGSGGAGQPQHF. This chain uses TRBV5-8 with TRBJ1-5; the D gene is possibly TRBD1 (5 bases). V gave up 2 bases and J gave up 7 bases, with 19 bases separating them. Germline CDR1 reads SGHTS; CDR2 reads YDEGEE. The CDR3 has 16 amino acids.

In DNA, the CDR3 is TGTGCCAGCAGTCGGCAGAAAGCTAGAACCGGGGAGCTGTTTTTT. Translation gives CASSRQKARTGELFF. The chain combines TRBV6-1 with TRBJ2-2; D is unclear. Trimming took 5 bases from V and 5 from J, leaving 15 bases between them. This CDR3 has 15 amino acids. Germline V gene data show CDR1 as MNHNS and CDR2 as SASEGT.

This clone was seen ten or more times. CDR3 protein: CASEKDRGMAGELFF. DNA for the CDR3: TGTGCCAGCGAAAAAGACAGGGGGATGGCGGGGGAGCTGTTTTTT. The rearrangement links TRBV2 to TRBJ2-2, with 9 bases that match TRBD1. The CDR3 loop spans 15 amino acids. After removal of 8 bases from V and 8 bases from J, the junction contained 12 bases not matched to a gene. Germline assignment: CDR1 SNHLY and CDR2 FYNNEI.

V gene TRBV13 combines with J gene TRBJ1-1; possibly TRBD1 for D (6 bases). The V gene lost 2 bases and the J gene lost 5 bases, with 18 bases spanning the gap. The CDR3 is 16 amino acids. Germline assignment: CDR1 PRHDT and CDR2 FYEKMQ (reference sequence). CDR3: CASSLRGHRGSTEAFF. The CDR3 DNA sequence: TGTGCCAGCAGCTTAAGGGGACACCGAGGAAGTACTGAAGCTTTCTTT.

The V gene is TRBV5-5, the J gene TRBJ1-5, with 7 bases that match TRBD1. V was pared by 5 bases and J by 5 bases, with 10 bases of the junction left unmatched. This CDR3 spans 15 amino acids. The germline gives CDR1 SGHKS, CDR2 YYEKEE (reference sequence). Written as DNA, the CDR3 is TGTGCCAGCAGGGAAACCGGGACAGCCCATCAGCCCCAGCATTTT. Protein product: CASRETGTAHQPQHF.

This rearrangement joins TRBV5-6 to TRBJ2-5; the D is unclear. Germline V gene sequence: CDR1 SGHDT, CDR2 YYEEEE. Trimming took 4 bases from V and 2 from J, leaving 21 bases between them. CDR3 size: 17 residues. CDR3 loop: CASSPGGSDPLQETQYF. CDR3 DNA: TGTGCCAGCAGCCCGGGTGGGTCCGACCCGCTGCAAGAGACCCAGTACTTC.

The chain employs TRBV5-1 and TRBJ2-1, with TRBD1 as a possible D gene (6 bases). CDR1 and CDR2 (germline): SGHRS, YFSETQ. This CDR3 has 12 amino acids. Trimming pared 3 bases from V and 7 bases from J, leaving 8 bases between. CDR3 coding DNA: TGCGCCAGCAGCTCCAGGGGAAATGAGCAGTTCTTC. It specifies CASSSRGNEQFF.

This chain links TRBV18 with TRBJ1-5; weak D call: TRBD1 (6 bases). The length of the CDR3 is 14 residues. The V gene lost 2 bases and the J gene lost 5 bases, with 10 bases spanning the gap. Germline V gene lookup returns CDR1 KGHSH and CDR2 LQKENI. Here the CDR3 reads CASSPGGSDQPQHF. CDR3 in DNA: TGTGCCAGCTCACCAGGGGGCAGCGATCAGCCCCAGCATTTT.

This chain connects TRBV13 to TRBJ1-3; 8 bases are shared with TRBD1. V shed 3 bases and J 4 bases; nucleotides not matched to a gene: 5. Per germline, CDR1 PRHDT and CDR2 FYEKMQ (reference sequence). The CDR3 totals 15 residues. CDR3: CASSLDRVYGNTIYF. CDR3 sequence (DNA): TGTGCCAGCAGCTTGGACAGGGTGTACGGAAACACCATATATTTT.

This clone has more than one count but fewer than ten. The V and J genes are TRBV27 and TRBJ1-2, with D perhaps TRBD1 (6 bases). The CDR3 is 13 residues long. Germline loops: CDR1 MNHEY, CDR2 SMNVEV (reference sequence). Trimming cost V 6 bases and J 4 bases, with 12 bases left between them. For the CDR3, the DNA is TGTGCCAGCAGCCCAGGGGTGGGCTATGGCTACACCTTC. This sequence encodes CASSPGVGYGYTF.

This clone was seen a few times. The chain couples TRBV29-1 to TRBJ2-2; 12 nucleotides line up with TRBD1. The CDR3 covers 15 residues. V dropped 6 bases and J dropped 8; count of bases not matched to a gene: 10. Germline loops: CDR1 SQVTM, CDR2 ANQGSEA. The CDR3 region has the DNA TGCAGCGTGAAGGAGCCGGGACAGGGGGCTGGGGAGCTGTTTTTT. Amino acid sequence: CSVKEPGQGAGELFF.

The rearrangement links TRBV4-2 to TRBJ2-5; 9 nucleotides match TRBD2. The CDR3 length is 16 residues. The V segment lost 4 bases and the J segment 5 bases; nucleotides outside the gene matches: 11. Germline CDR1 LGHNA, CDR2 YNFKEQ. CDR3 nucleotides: TGTGCCAGCAGCCCGACCCCGACTAGCGGCGGGGAGACCCAGTACTTC. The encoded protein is CASSPTPTSGGETQYF.

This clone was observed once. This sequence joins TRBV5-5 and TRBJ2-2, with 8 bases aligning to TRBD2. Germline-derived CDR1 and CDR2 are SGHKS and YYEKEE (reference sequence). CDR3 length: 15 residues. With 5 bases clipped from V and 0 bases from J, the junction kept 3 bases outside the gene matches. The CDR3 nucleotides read TGTGCCAGCAGGGCGGGACTAGCGAACACCGGGGAGCTGTTTTTT. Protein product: CASRAGLANTGELFF.

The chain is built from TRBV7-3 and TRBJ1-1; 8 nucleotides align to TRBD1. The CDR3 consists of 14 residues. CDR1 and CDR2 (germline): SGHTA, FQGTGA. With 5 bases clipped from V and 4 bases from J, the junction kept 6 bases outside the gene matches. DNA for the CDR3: TGTGCCAGCAGCGCAGGGGGCACGGGCACTGAAGCTTTCTTT. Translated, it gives CASSAGGTGTEAFF.

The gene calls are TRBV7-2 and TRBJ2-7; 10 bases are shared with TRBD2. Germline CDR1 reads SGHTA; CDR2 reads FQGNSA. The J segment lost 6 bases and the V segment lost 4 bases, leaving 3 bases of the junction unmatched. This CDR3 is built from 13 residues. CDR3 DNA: TGTGCCAGCAGCTCTAGCGGGAGTGGCGAGCAGTACTTC. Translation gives CASSSSGSGEQYF.

The CDR3, as DNA: TGCAGCGTTAGCGGGGACCCTAACACTGAAGCTTTCTTT. Its protein is CSVSGDPNTEAFF. This chain links TRBV29-1 with TRBJ1-1; possible D gene TRBD1, 5 bases. Trimming cost V 5 bases and J 2 bases, with 12 bases left between them. The CDR3 loop spans 13 amino acids. Germline loops: CDR1 SQVTM, CDR2 ANQGSEA. The entire variable domain, with the rest obtained from reference TRBV29-1 and TRBJ1-1, is as follows: SAVISQKPSRDICQRGTSLTIQCQVDSQVTMMFWYRQQPGQSLTLIATANQGSEATYESGFVIDKFPISRPNLTFSTLTVSNMSPEDSSIYLCSVSGDPNTEAFFGQGTRLTVV.

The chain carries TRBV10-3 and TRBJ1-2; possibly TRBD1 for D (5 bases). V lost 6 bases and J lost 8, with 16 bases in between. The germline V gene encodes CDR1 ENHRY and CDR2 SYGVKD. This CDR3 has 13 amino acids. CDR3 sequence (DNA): TGTGCCATCAGGGAAGGGGAACCAACCGGCTACACCTTC. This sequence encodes CAIREGEPTGYTF.

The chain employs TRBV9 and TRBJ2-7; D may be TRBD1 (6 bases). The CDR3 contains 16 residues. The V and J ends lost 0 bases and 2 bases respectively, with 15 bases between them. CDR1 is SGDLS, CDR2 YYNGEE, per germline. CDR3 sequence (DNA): TGTGCCAGCAGCGTAGATGGGGGCGCGATGGCCTACGAGCAGTACTTC. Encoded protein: CASSVDGGAMAYEQYF.

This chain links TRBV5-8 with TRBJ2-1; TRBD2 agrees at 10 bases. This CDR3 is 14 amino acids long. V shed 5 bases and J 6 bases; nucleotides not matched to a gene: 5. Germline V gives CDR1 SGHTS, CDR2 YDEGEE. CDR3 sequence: CASREREGSNEQFF. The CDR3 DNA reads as TGTGCCAGCAGAGAGCGGGAGGGCTCCAATGAGCAGTTCTTC.

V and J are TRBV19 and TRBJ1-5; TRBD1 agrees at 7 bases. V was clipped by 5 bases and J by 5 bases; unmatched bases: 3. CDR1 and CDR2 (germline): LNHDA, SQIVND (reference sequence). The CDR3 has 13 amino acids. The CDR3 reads CASSLQGDQPQHF. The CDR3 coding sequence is TGTGCCAGTAGTCTCCAGGGGGATCAGCCCCAGCATTTT.